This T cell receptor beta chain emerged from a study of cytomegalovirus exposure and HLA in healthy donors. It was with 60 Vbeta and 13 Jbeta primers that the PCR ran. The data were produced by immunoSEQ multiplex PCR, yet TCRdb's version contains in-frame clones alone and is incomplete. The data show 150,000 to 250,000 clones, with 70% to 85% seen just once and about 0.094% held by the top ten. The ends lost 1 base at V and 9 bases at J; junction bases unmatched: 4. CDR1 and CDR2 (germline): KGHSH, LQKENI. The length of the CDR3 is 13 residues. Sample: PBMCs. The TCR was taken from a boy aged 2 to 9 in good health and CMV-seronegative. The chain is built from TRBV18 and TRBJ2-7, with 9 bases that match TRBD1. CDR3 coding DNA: TGTGCCAGCTCACCACAGGACAGGGGTACGCAGTACTTC. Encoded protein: CASSPQDRGTQYF.